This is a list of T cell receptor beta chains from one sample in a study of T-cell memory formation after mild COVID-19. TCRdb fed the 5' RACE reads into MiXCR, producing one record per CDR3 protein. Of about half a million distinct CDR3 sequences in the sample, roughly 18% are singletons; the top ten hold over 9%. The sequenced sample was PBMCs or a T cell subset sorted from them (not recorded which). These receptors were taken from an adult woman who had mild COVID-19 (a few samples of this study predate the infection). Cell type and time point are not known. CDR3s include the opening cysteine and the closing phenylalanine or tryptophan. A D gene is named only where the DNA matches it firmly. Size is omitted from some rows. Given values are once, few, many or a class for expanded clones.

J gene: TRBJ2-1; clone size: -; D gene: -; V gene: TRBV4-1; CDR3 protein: CASSQVGQGPDNEQFF; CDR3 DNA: TGCGCCAGCAGCCAAGTAGGGCAGGGCCCTGACAATGAGCAGTTCTTC
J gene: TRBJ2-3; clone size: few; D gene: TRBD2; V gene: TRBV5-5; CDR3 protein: CASSSPPGLADLSSTDTQYF; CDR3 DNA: TGTGCCAGCAGCTCCCCACCGGGACTAGCGGACCTTTCTAGCACAGATACGCAGTATTTT
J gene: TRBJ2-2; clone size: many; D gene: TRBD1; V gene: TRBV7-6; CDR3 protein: CASSLGTGVAGELFF; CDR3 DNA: TGTGCCAGCAGCTTAGGGACAGGGGTCGCCGGGGAGCTGTTTTTT
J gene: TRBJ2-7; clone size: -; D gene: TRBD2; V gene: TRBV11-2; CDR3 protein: CASSLVSLTSGRAGRAYEQYF; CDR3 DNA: TGTGCCAGCAGCTTAGTTAGCCTGACTAGCGGGAGGGCCGGGCGGGCCTACGAGCAGTACTTC
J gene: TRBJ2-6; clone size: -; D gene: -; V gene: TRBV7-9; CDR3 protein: CASSLGDIANVLTF; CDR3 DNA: TGTGCCAGCAGCTTAGGGGACATAGCCAACGTCCTGACTTTC
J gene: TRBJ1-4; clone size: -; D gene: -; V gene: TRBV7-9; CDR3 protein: CASSSLSSTNEKLFF; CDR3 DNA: TGTGCCAGCAGTTCTCTGTCGTCAACTAATGAAAAACTGTTTTTT
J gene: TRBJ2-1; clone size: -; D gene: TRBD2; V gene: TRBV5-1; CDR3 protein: CASTLTSGSNEQFF; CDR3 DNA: TGCGCCAGCACGTTGACTAGCGGGAGCAATGAGCAGTTCTTC
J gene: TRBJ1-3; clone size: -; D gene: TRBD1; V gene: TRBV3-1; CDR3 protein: CASSQGRTGRVSGNTIYF; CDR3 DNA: TGTGCCAGCAGCCAAGGACGGACAGGTCGGGTCTCTGGAAACACCATATATTTT
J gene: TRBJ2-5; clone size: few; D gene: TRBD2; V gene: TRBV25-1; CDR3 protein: CASSSAGRETQYF; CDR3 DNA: TGTGCCAGCTCCTCAGCGGGAAGGGAGACCCAGTACTTC
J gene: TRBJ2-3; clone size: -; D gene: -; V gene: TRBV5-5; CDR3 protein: CASSAPLDTQYF; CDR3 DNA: TGTGCCAGCAGCGCCCCTCTGGATACGCAGTATTTT